This passage covers 2 T cell receptor beta chains from one sample sequenced in a study of metastatic and nonmetastatic thyroid tumors. Every patient was untreated before thyroid surgery. TCRdb re-processed the PCR reads through MiXCR. The sample yields about 21,000 clones, around a third seen once. Sequenced material: adjacent normal tissue. The receptor set was obtained from a female donor with papillary thyroid cancer or a benign thyroid nodule (not recorded which). Some clones in this sample may be carry-over from other donors' samples.

This clone was recorded at least ten times. Relative to the germline gene, one junction end is altered; a read error may explain this. J is TRBJ1-6 and V is TRBV10-1; 11 bases map to TRBD1. CDR3 size: 19 residues. Germline V CDR1 and CDR2: WNHNN, SYGVQD (reference sequence). CDR3 residues: CASSECGTGGSSYNPPPHF. The CDR3 coding sequence is TGCGCCAGCAGTGAGTGCGGGACAGGGGGGAGCTCCTATAATCCACCCCCCCACTTT.

The table lists this clone with a few counts. The genes are TRBV6-2 or TRBV6-3 and TRBJ2-5; D uncertain. Trimming took off 2 bases at V and 5 bases at J, with 12 bases between the two ends. Germline V CDR1 and CDR2: MNHEY, SVGEGT. The CDR3 covers 14 residues. DNA for the CDR3: TGTGCCAGCAGTTACCCGCCACGGTGGGAGACCCAGTACTTC. Its protein is CASSYPPRWETQYF.